This TCR beta chain derives from a study of blood T cell repertoires in COVID-19. In the authors' workflow: For nucleated cells, counts were estimated from reference gene primer amplification. Sequenced by immunoSEQ multiplex PCR; TCRdb stores in-frame clones only, minus some. Clonal size and the V and J genes are those of that table, whereas D and trimming came from the DNA. The table includes under 110,000 clones, approximately 91% detected once. On this clone itself: The sample carries other DNA sequences with the same CDR3.

Germline CDR1 MDHEN, CDR2 SYDVKM. Trimming took off 3 bases at V and 3 bases at J, with 9 bases between the two ends. The CDR3 is 14 residues long. This clonotype was obtained from a man aged 50-60 years with acute or convalescent COVID-19. This chain uses TRBV28 with TRBJ1-5; the D gene is possibly TRBD1 (6 bases). Material for sequencing was peripheral blood. This CDR3 is CASSLRGPNQPQHF. The DNA of the CDR3 is TGTGCCAGCAGTTTGCGGGGGCCCAATCAGCCCCAGCATTTT.